This TCR beta chain was captured by sequencing in a study of blood T cell repertoires in COVID-19. In the authors' methods: Nucleated cell counts were estimated from reference gene primer amplification. Sequencing used immunoSEQ multiplex PCR; TCRdb keeps in-frame clones, though not all of them. The V and J calls and clone size come from that table; D and trimming were worked out from the DNA. The data hold some 72,000 clones, with roughly 89% observed a single time. Trimming removed 5 bases from V and 4 bases from J; junction bases left unmatched: 22. The CDR3 is made up of 19 amino acids. The source of this sequence is a man in his sixties with acute or convalescent COVID-19. Sample: peripheral blood. The chain uses TRBV5-3 and TRBJ1-2; 8 bases match TRBD1. TRBV5-3 is an open reading frame whose function is uncertain. The CDR3, as DNA: TGTGCCAGAAGTTCCTACCGGACAGGGAGTACCTATGCGCGCTATGGCTACACCTTC. It yields the protein CARSSYRTGSTYARYGYTF.